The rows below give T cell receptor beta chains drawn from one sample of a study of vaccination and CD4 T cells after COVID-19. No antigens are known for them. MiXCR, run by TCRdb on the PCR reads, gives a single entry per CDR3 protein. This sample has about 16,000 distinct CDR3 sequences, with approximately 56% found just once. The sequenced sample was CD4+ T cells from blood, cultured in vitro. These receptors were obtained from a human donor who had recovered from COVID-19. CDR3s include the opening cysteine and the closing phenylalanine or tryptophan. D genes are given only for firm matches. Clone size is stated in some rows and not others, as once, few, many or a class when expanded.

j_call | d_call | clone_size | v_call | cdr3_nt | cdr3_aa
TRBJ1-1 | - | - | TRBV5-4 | TGTGCCAGCAGCTCGGGGAGCGAGCACACTGAAGCTTTCTTT | CASSSGSEHTEAFF
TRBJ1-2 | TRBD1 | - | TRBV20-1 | TGCAGTGCTAGAGATCAGGGACAGGGCGTCTATGGCTACACCTTC | CSARDQGQGVYGYTF
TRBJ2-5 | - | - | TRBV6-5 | TGTGCCAGCAGTTACTGGGGGGCAGAAGAGACCCAGTACTTC | CASSYWGAEETQYF
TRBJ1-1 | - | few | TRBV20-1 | TGCAGTGCTATAACGTTCAACACTGAAGCTTTCTTT | CSAITFNTEAFF
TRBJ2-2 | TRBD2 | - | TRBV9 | TGTGCCAGCAGCGTAATAGCGGGATCCGACACCGGGGAGCTGTTTTTT | CASSVIAGSDTGELFF
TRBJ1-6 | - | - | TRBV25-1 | TGTGCCAGCAGTGAATTTCTATCCGCCTCACCCCTCCACTTT | CASSEFLSASPLHF
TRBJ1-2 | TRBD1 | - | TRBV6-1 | TGTGCCAGCAGCCAAATAACAGGGGGCTTCTATGGCTACACCTTC | CASSQITGGFYGYTF
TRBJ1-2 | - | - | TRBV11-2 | TGTGCCAGCAGCTTGGGGCAGGGGTCAAACTATGGCTACACCTTC | CASSLGQGSNYGYTF
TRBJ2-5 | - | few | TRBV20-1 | TGCAGTGCTAAGACTACGGGGAGACAAGAGACCCAGTACTTC | CSAKTTGRQETQYF
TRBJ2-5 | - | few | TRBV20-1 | TGCAGTGCTGGAACACAGGCCCGACAAGAGACCCAGTACTTC | CSAGTQARQETQYF
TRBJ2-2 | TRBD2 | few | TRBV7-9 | TGTGCCAGCGGCTGGCATGAGCGGGGGAGCGGGGAGCTGTTTTTT | CASGWHERGSGELFF
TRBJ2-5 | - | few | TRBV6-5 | TGTGCCAGCAGTTACTCGAGAACAGGGCTGGAGACCCAGTACTTC | CASSYSRTGLETQYF
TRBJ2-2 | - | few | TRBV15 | TGTGCCAGCTCGACGGGGGTGGCCGGGGAGCTGTTTTTT | CASSTGVAGELFF
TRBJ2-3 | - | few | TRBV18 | TGTGCCAGCTCTCTCACAGATACGCAGTATTTT | CASSLTDTQYF
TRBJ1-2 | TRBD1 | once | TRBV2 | TGTGCCAGCAGAAAGGACAGGGGTGGGGGCTACACCTTC | CASRKDRGGGYTF
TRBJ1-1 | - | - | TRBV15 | TGTGCCACCAGCCCTCGGGAAAACACTGAAGCTTTCTTT | CATSPRENTEAFF
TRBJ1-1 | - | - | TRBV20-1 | TGCAGTGCCCCAGTCTATATGAACACTGAAGCTTTCTTT | CSAPVYMNTEAFF
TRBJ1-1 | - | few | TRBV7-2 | TGTGCCAGCAGCTTTTATGAGGAAGCTTTCTTT | CASSFYEEAFF
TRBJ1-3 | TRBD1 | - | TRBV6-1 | TGTGCCAGCAGTGAGGACAGGGCAGGAAACACCATATATTTT | CASSEDRAGNTIYF
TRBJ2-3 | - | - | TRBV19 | TGTGCCAGTAGTCGGAGGGGGCCCACAGATACGCAGTATTTT | CASSRRGPTDTQYF
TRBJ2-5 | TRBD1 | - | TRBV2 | TGTGCCAGCAGCCAGACAGGGGGGGAGACCCAGTACTTC | CASSQTGGETQYF
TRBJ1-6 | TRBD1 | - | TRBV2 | TGTGCCCTTATGAAGGGACAGCCTAATTCACCCCTCCACTTT | CALMKGQPNSPLHF
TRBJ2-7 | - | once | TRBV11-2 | TGTGCCAGCAGCTTAGGCCAGGGACTCCCTGGAGAGCAGTACTTC | CASSLGQGLPGEQYF
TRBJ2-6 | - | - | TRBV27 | TGTGCCAGCAGTAGGACAGCCGAATACTCTGGGGCCAACGTCCTGACTTTC | CASSRTAEYSGANVLTF
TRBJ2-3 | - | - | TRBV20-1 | TGCAGTGCTAGAGATCGAAGGGGGGCGCGAACAGATACGCAGTATTTT | CSARDRRGARTDTQYF
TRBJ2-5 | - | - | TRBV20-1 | TGCAGTGCTAGAGAGGCCCCCCAAGAGACCCAGTACTTC | CSAREAPQETQYF
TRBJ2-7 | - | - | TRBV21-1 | TGTGCCAGCAGCAATTGGGTGTGTGGGGTCGGGACCTACGAGCAGTACTTC | CASSNWVCGVGTYEQYF
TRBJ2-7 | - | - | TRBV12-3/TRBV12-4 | TGTGCCAGCAGCTGGAGTAGCGACTACGAGCAGTACTTC | CASSWSSDYEQYF
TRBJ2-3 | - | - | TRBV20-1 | TGCAGTGCCCAGTGGTGGGGCACAGATACGCAGTATTTT | CSAQWWGTDTQYF
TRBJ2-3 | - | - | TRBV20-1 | TGCAGTGCTCAACCCGCGGATGGGGGGTCCTACACAGATACGCAGTATTTT | CSAQPADGGSYTDTQYF
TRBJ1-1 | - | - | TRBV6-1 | TGTGCCAGCAGTGTGAGACAGGTTGAAGCTTTCTTT | CASSVRQVEAFF
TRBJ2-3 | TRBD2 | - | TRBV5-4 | TGTGCCAGCAGAAGCGGGACTACAGATACGCAGTATTTT | CASRSGTTDTQYF
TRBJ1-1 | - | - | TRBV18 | TGTGCCAGCTCACCGACTGTGAACACTGAAGCTTTCTTT | CASSPTVNTEAFF
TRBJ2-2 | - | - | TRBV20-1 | TGCAGTGCTAGAGATTCATTAACCGGGGAGCTGTTTTTT | CSARDSLTGELFF
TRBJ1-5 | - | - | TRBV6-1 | TGTGCCAGCACCCAGGGGAGGTACAATCAGCCCCAGCATTTT | CASTQGRYNQPQHF
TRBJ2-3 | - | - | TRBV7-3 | TGTGCCAGCAGCCCCGACGGGGCGACGCAGTATTTT | CASSPDGATQYF
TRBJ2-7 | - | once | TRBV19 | TGTGCCAGTAGTATTTCCTGGACATCCTACGAGCAGTACTTC | CASSISWTSYEQYF
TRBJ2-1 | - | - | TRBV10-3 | TGTGCCATCAGTGAGCCGGAAGCGGGTCATGGGCAGTTCTTC | CAISEPEAGHGQFF
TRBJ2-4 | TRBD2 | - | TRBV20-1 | TGCAGTGCTGCGAGGATAGCGGGGGGGATAGCCAAAAACATTCAGTACTTC | CSAARIAGGIAKNIQYF